This TCR beta chain comes out of a study of T cells expressing NK-cell markers. As to this clonotype: The antigen is unknown.

Findings of the study overall: Five to seven of the donors carried dominant NKG2C+ clonotypes that took up roughly 1.0-8% of their CD8+ T cells.

TCRdb reanalyzed the 5' RACE reads and collapses them to one entry per CDR3 protein, without DNA. The sample features 150,000 or so distinct CDR3 sequences, with over 35% in its top ten. This clonotype was obtained from a woman between 50 and 59 years old in good health. What was sequenced was blood T cells: a sorted CD56 or NKG2C T cell subset, CD4+ or CD8+ T cells, or bulk PBMC T cells (not recorded which).

The CDR3: CSVDGHLNTEAFF. V is TRBV29-1 and J is TRBJ1-1; the TRBD1 assignment by TCRdb is unverifiable without DNA. Germline loops: CDR1 SQVTM, CDR2 ANQGSEA. This CDR3 is 13 amino acids long.